Listed below are T cell receptor beta chains from one sample, sequenced in a study of STAT5B mutations in CD4+ large granular lymphocyte leukemia. Some clones are missing from TCRdb's copy, which holds only in-frame ones; the method was immunoSEQ multiplex PCR. The sample includes about 45,000 clones, around 85% of them seen just once. The sequenced sample consisted of CD4+ T cells from blood buffy coats. All receptors come from a human donor in good health. Each CDR3 is given with its conserved first and last residue. A D gene is named only where the DNA matches it firmly. Expanded clones are given a class, and other clones once, few, many or no size at all.

-,TRBV5-6,once,TRBJ1-1,TGTGCCAGCAGCTTAACCGGGACGTTGAACACTGAAGCTTTCTTT,CASSLTGTLNTEAFF
-,TRBV27,-,TRBJ2-2,TGTGCCAGCAGTTTATCGAGGCAGATAAAGAACACCGGGGAGCTGTTTTTT,CASSLSRQIKNTGELFF
TRBD1,TRBV2,-,TRBJ2-1,TGTGCCAGCAGTGGACAGGGCCAAATAAGCGAGCAGTTCTTC,CASSGQGQISEQFF
TRBD2,TRBV7-2,-,TRBJ2-3,TGTGCCAGCAGCTACCCCGCGGGAGGGGCAGATACGCAGTATTTT,CASSYPAGGADTQYF
TRBD1,TRBV27,-,TRBJ2-7,TGTGCCAGCAATCAGTCGACAGGGAAGCAGTACTTC,CASNQSTGKQYF
TRBD2,TRBV11-3,-,TRBJ2-1,TGTGCCAGCATCCCCGGGACTAGCGGGAGCTCCTACAATGAGCAGTTCTTC,CASIPGTSGSSYNEQFF
TRBD1,TRBV7-7,-,TRBJ2-2,TGTGCCAGCAGCTTGGGACAGACCGGGGAGCTGTTTTTT,CASSLGQTGELFF
-,TRBV5-5,-,TRBJ1-1,TGTGCCAGCAGCCCCCTGGTAGGGGACACTGAAGCTTTCTTT,CASSPLVGDTEAFF
TRBD2,TRBV28,few,TRBJ2-4,TGTGCCAGCCGTCCTTGGACTAGCGGGAGTCTCAAAAACATTCAGTACTTC,CASRPWTSGSLKNIQYF
-,TRBV29-1,-,TRBJ1-5,TGCAGCGTTGGATACGACAATCAGCCCCAGCATTTT,CSVGYDNQPQHF
-,TRBV4-2,once,TRBJ2-3,TGTGCCAGCAGCCAAGGCAACACAGATACGCAGTATTTT,CASSQGNTDTQYF
-,TRBV25-1,once,TRBJ2-5,TGTGCCAGCAGTGAATGGGGAGGTAGGGAAGAGACCCAGTACTTC,CASSEWGGREETQYF
-,TRBV6-5,-,TRBJ1-4,TGTGCCAGCAGTTCGGGACTCCCTAATGAAAAACTGTTTTTT,CASSSGLPNEKLFF
-,TRBV27,-,TRBJ2-2,TGTGCCAGCAGTTTGCGGGGTGGCGGGGAGCTGTTTTTT,CASSLRGGGELFF
-,TRBV2,-,TRBJ2-2,TGTGCCAGCAGTGAGGCACAGGTTATTAACACCGGGGAGCTGTTTTTT,CASSEAQVINTGELFF
-,TRBV18,-,TRBJ1-5,TGTGCCAGCTCACCAGGGGACAATCAGCCCCAGCATTTT,CASSPGDNQPQHF
-,TRBV19,-,TRBJ1-2,TGTGCCAGTATTCCATCAGGGCCGAACTATGGCTACACCTTC,CASIPSGPNYGYTF
TRBD1,TRBV2,-,TRBJ1-2,TGTGCCAGCAGTTTCGCGAGGACAGGGGGCGCTTATGGCTACACCTTC,CASSFARTGGAYGYTF
TRBD1,TRBV19,-,TRBJ1-2,TGTGCCAGTAGCTCGACAGGGGTGGGCTATGGCTACACCTTC,CASSSTGVGYGYTF
-,TRBV5-1,once,TRBJ2-3,TGCGCCAGCAGCTTGGGTCTAGCGACTAGCACAGATACGCAGTATTTT,CASSLGLATSTDTQYF
TRBD2,TRBV28,once,TRBJ2-1,TGTGCCAGTGCCGGGACTAGCACCAATGAGCAGTTCTTC,CASAGTSTNEQFF
TRBD2,TRBV14,-,TRBJ2-5,TGTGCCAGCAGCCAAGTGGCGGGAGCAACCCAGACCCAGTACTTC,CASSQVAGATQTQYF
-,TRBV9,-,TRBJ2-7,TGTGCCAGCTCCTTAGGGGGGGCGACCGAGCAGTACTTC,CASSLGGATEQYF
-,TRBV4-1,few,TRBJ2-1,TGCGCCAGCAGCCAAGGACAGGGGGGCGGGAGGTACAATGAGCAGTTCTTC,CASSQGQGGGRYNEQFF
TRBD1,TRBV6-1,-,TRBJ2-5,TGTGCCAGCAGTCGGGACAGGGGAGAGACCCAGTACTTC,CASSRDRGETQYF
TRBD2,TRBV19,-,TRBJ2-1,TGTGCCAGTAGTAGTTTTCCTGGGCTAGCGGGAGGGGTGGCGTACAATGAGCAGTTCTTC,CASSSFPGLAGGVAYNEQFF
-,TRBV7-9,-,TRBJ1-3,TGTGCCAGCAGCCCGGAGGTGGCTGGAAACACCATATATTTT,CASSPEVAGNTIYF
TRBD2,TRBV5-6,-,TRBJ2-2,TGTGCCAGCAGCTTGGGACTAGCAGGTTCGGAAAGGCTGTTTTTT,CASSLGLAGSERLFF
-,TRBV6-4,-,TRBJ2-1,TGTGCCGGTTACGACCCTCCACACTCCTACAATGAGCAGTTCTTC,CAGYDPPHSYNEQFF
-,TRBV27,-,TRBJ2-2,TGTGCCAGCAGAAGGGGGAACACCGGGGAGCTGTTTTTT,CASRRGNTGELFF
-,TRBV4-2,-,TRBJ2-7,TGTGCCAGCAGCCAAGGGGACAACGAATCTTACGAGCAGTACTTC,CASSQGDNESYEQYF